What follows are 32 T cell receptor beta chains derived from one specimen sequenced in a study of cytomegalovirus exposure and HLA in healthy donors. PCR was performed using 60 Vbeta and 13 Jbeta primers. Assay used: immunoSEQ multiplex PCR; TCRdb lists only in-frame clones, some missing. The table shows around 130,000 clones, with 75% to 85% occurring only once. What was sequenced was PBMCs. The receptors were gathered from a man between 35 and 55 years old in good health and CMV-seronegative.

This chain uses TRBV28 with TRBJ2-1; 12 bases align to TRBD1. The junction had 7 bases not matched to a gene; V was cut back by 3 bases and J by 7 bases. Germline V lookup: CDR1 MDHEN, CDR2 SYDVKM. This CDR3 region has 16 residues. The CDR3 region is CASSLPGTGGFNEQFF. The CDR3 DNA reads TGTGCCAGCAGTTTGCCCGGGACAGGGGGCTTTAATGAGCAGTTCTTC.

The CDR3 region has the DNA TGTGCCAGTAGTATCGGGAGTGAAGTACGAGGCTACACCTTC. Encoded protein: CASSIGSEVRGYTF. The chain uses TRBV19 and TRBJ1-2, with D unresolved. The V gene lost 3 bases and the J gene lost 8 bases, with 16 bases spanning the gap. CDR1 is LNHDA and CDR2 is SQIVND in the germline V gene (reference sequence). The CDR3 loop spans 14 amino acids.

This sequence joins TRBV30 and TRBJ1-6; 10 bases map to TRBD1. Germline CDR1 is GTSNPN and CDR2 is SVGIG (reference sequence). The V and J ends lost 1 base and 8 bases, in that order; junction bases with no gene match: 2. This CDR3 contains 14 residues. The CDR3 sequence is CAWSADRGDSPLHF. In DNA, the CDR3 is TGTGCCTGGAGTGCGGACAGGGGGGATTCACCCCTCCACTTT.

Written as DNA, the CDR3 is TGTGCCATCGGGACTAGCGGCACCTACGAGCAGTACTTC. It codes for CAIGTSGTYEQYF. The chain joins TRBV10-3 to TRBJ2-7, with 11 positions matching TRBD2. Per germline, CDR1 ENHRY and CDR2 SYGVKD. V lost 8 bases and J lost 2; bases outside the gene matches: 2. The CDR3 consists of 13 residues.

This clone was seen more than once but under ten times. The chain uses TRBV18 and TRBJ2-5; D is undetermined. The germline V and J ends were trimmed by 6 bases and 2 bases, with 13 bases remaining between them. The CDR3 is 14 amino acids. Germline loops: CDR1 KGHSH, CDR2 LQKENI. Here the CDR3 DNA reads TGTGCCAGCTCCACCGGTCCGCGACAAGAGACCCAGTACTTC. This codes for CASSTGPRQETQYF.

The chain uses TRBV5-6 and TRBJ2-3; 12 bases agree with TRBD2. Trimming at V came to 1 base and at J to 6 bases, leaving 9 bases not matched to a gene. CDR1 and CDR2 from the germline V gene are SGHDT and YYEEEE. CDR3 length: 17 residues. CDR3 in amino acids: CASSLLLLAGGGDTQYF. The CDR3 DNA is TGTGCCAGCAGCTTGTTACTACTAGCGGGGGGAGGGGATACGCAGTATTTT.

As concerns this clone: This sample also contains other DNA sequences that code for the same CDR3. The CDR3 region has the DNA TGTGCCAGCAGCTTAGACAGCCAAGAGACCCAGTACTTC. Translation gives CASSLDSQETQYF. This chain uses TRBV7-7 with TRBJ2-5, with D unresolved. The germline V and J ends were trimmed by 1 base and 1 base, with 4 bases remaining between them. The CDR3 has 13 amino acids. Germline CDR1 is SSHAT and CDR2 is FNYEAQ (reference sequence).

About this clone itself: A read error may produce the germline difference seen at one junction end. V gene TRBV7-2 combines with J gene TRBJ1-1; D is unclear. Germline V gene sequence: CDR1 SGHTA, CDR2 FQGNSA. The CDR3 loop spans 13 amino acids. CDR3 sequence (DNA): TGTGCCAACAGCTTACGACAGAACACTGAAGCTTTCTTT. It specifies CANSLRQNTEAFF.

V and J are TRBV28 and TRBJ2-7, with 7 bases identical to TRBD1. Germline-derived CDR1 and CDR2 are MDHEN and SYDVKM. V gave up 5 bases and J gave up 3 bases; unmatched junction bases: 13. The CDR3 has 16 amino acids. As DNA, the CDR3 is TGTGCCAGCAGTACATCCGGGACAGAGAGTGGCTACGAGCAGTACTTC. Translating gives CASSTSGTESGYEQYF.

CDR3 DNA: TGTGCCTGGGGGGGGACAGGAAGAGGTGCACCCCTCCACTTT. Amino acid sequence: CAWGGTGRGAPLHF. V gene TRBV30 combines with J gene TRBJ1-6, with 8 positions matching TRBD1. From germline, CDR1 is GTSNPN and CDR2 SVGIG (reference sequence). CDR3 length: 14 residues. V lost 5 bases and J lost 11; bases outside the gene matches: 11.

In this sample, this clone turned up a few times. The chain recombines TRBV6-1 with TRBJ2-6, with D uncertain. V was pared by 0 bases and J by 4 bases, with 4 bases between. The germline V gene has CDR1 MNHNS and CDR2 SASEGT. This CDR3 has 14 amino acids. For the CDR3, the DNA is TGTGCCAGCAGTGAAGCGGGCGGGGCCAACGTCCTGACTTTC. This codes for CASSEAGGANVLTF.

V and J are TRBV28 and TRBJ1-4, with a tentative D call TRBD1 (6 bases). The V end lost 5 bases, the J end lost 4 bases, and 11 bases lay between the germline ends. Germline CDR1 reads MDHEN; CDR2 reads SYDVKM. This CDR3 is 14 amino acids long. The CDR3 DNA reads as TGTGCCAGCAGTCTACAGGGAGTTAATGAAAAACTGTTTTTT. It codes for CASSLQGVNEKLFF.

This chain uses TRBV14 with TRBJ2-7, with D possibly being TRBD1 (6 bases). The CDR3 runs to 14 residues. Germline values: CDR1 SGHDN, CDR2 FVKESK. Deletions cut 3 bases from V and 3 bases from J, with 12 bases between. Written as DNA, the CDR3 is TGTGCCAGCAGCCAGGCAGGGGCGATCTACGAGCAGTACTTC. Its protein product is CASSQAGAIYEQYF.

The chain couples TRBV9 to TRBJ1-1; 8 bases match TRBD1. CDR3 length: 14 residues. V lost 1 base and J lost 3; bases outside the gene matches: 2. The germline CDR1 and CDR2 sequences are SGDLS and YYNGEE. DNA of the CDR3: TGTGCCAGCAGCGTACAGGGGGCAGACACTGAAGCTTTCTTT. Translating it yields CASSVQGADTEAFF.

This rearrangement joins TRBV5-1 to TRBJ1-1, with D perhaps matching TRBD1 (6 bases). V shed 3 bases and J shed 3 bases, with 12 bases lying between them. The CDR3 covers 14 residues. CDR1 is SGHRS, CDR2 YFSETQ, per germline. The CDR3 DNA follows: TGCGCCAGCAGCTCCGAAACAGGGCACACTGAAGCTTTCTTT. This encodes CASSSETGHTEAFF.

J is TRBJ2-3 and V is TRBV5-6; 10 nucleotides match TRBD1. The germline gives CDR1 SGHDT, CDR2 YYEEEE. J was trimmed by 4 bases and V by 0 bases; bases with no gene match: 14. The CDR3 sequence is 19 residues long. The CDR3 DNA is TGTGCCAGCAGCTTGGCTACCGGGACAGGGGATAGGTACTCAGATACGCAGTATTTT. Residues: CASSLATGTGDRYSDTQYF.

The chain carries TRBV11-2 and TRBJ2-1; 7 bases agree with TRBD2. Trimming at V came to 0 bases and at J to 0 bases, leaving 2 bases not matched to a gene. The CDR3 has 16 residues. Germline V gene data show CDR1 as SGHAT and CDR2 as FQNNGV. In DNA, the CDR3 is TGTGCCAGCAGCTTAGATCGCGGGAGCTCCTACAATGAGCAGTTCTTC. Protein: CASSLDRGSSYNEQFF.

CDR3 protein: CASSATGTSPDEQFF. CDR3 nucleotide sequence: TGTGCCAGCAGCGCCACCGGGACTAGCCCAGATGAGCAGTTCTTC. V usage is TRBV7-2 and J usage is TRBJ2-1, with 9 bases lining up with TRBD2. V shed 5 bases and J 8 bases; nucleotides not matched to a gene: 10. CDR1 and CDR2 from the germline V gene are SGHTA and FQGNSA. The CDR3 covers 15 residues.

The J gene is TRBJ1-1, the V gene TRBV30; 10 nucleotides line up with TRBD1. CDR1 is GTSNPN, CDR2 SVGIG, per germline (reference sequence). The V and J ends lost 1 base and 6 bases, in that order; junction bases with no gene match: 5. CDR3 size: 14 residues. The CDR3 nucleotides read TGTGCCTGGAGTGCGGGACAGGGGAGGTCTGAAGCTTTCTTT. This gives the protein CAWSAGQGRSEAFF.

The J gene is TRBJ2-5, the V gene TRBV5-1, with 8 bases identical to TRBD1. This CDR3 spans 15 amino acids. V was clipped by 0 bases and J by 6 bases; unmatched bases: 7. Germline values: CDR1 SGHRS, CDR2 YFSETQ. The chain's CDR3 is CASSLGSTGAKTQYF. Written as DNA, the CDR3 is TGCGCCAGCAGCTTGGGGTCGACAGGGGCAAAGACCCAGTACTTC.

The V call is TRBV19, the J call TRBJ1-3, with a weak D call TRBD1 (6 bases). V was pared by 7 bases and J by 1 base, with 17 bases between. The CDR3 has 16 amino acids. Germline lookup yields CDR1 LNHDA and CDR2 SQIVND (reference sequence). CDR3: CASTPAGASSGNTIYF. For the CDR3, the DNA is TGTGCCAGTACCCCTGCGGGGGCATCGTCTGGAAACACCATATATTTT.

This rearrangement joins TRBV28 to TRBJ2-7; D is ambiguous. The CDR3 extends over 12 amino acids. Germline-derived CDR1 and CDR2 are MDHEN and SYDVKM. V shed 3 bases and J shed 2 bases, with 5 bases lying between them. The CDR3 loop reads CASSLSAYEQYF. The CDR3 DNA reads TGTGCCAGCAGTTTGTCAGCCTACGAGCAGTACTTC.

The chain combines TRBV9 with TRBJ2-1; 11 positions agree with TRBD2. The CDR3 loop spans 15 amino acids. Losses at the gene ends were 3 bases for V and 2 bases for J; bases not matched to a gene: 1. Per the germline V gene, CDR1 is SGDLS and CDR2 is YYNGEE. CDR3 DNA: TGTGCCAGCAGCGGTAGCGGGGGGGCCTACAATGAGCAGTTCTTC. Its translation is CASSGSGGAYNEQFF.

V is TRBV5-5 and J is TRBJ2-7, with 11 bases that match TRBD2. The CDR3 is 16 residues long. Germline CDR1 and CDR2: SGHKS and YYEKEE (reference sequence). The J segment lost 2 bases and the V segment lost 5 bases, leaving 9 bases of the junction unmatched. This chain's CDR3 is CASRSGGLAATYEQYF. The CDR3 coding sequence is TGTGCCAGCAGGTCTGGGGGACTAGCGGCCACCTACGAGCAGTACTTC.

V and J are TRBV9 and TRBJ2-1, with TRBD2 as a possible D gene (5 bases). Germline CDR1 SGDLS, CDR2 YYNGEE. This CDR3 contains 14 residues. With 0 bases removed from V and 5 bases from J, the gap between germline ends came to 9 bases. The CDR3 DNA reads as TGTGCCAGCAGCGTAGGCGCTAGCAACAATGAGCAGTTCTTC. Its protein product is CASSVGASNNEQFF. The full variable domain, completed using reference TRBV9 and TRBJ2-1, is DSGVTQTPKHLITATGQRVTLRCSPRSGDLSVYWYQQSLDQGLQFLIQYYNGEERAKGNILERFSAQQFPDLHSELNLSSLELGDSALYFCASSVGASNNEQFFGPGTRLTVL.

The gene calls are TRBV7-9 and TRBJ1-1; no clear D. Germline V gene data show CDR1 as SEHNR and CDR2 as FQNEAQ (reference sequence). The CDR3 totals 13 residues. Trimming pared 3 bases from V and 3 bases from J, leaving 8 bases between. CDR3 nucleotide sequence: TGTGCCAGCAGCTTGAGGGATGACACTGAAGCTTTCTTT. Translating gives CASSLRDDTEAFF. Full variable domain (missing parts from reference TRBV7-9 and TRBJ1-1): DTGVSQNPRHKITKRGQNVTFRCDPISEHNRLYWYRQTLGQGPEFLTYFQNEAQLEKSRLLSDRFSAERPKGSFSTLEIQRTEQGDSAMYLCASSLRDDTEAFFGQGTRLTVV.

The chain uses TRBV28 and TRBJ2-7, with 9 bases that match TRBD2. From germline, CDR1 is MDHEN and CDR2 SYDVKM. CDR3 length: 15 residues. The V and J ends lost 6 bases and 3 bases, in that order; junction bases with no gene match: 9. This CDR3 reads CASRRRLADHYEQYF. CDR3 DNA: TGTGCCAGCAGGCGCCGACTAGCGGATCACTACGAGCAGTACTTC.

The rearrangement links TRBV28 to TRBJ1-4; D gene ambiguous. Trimming cost V 6 bases and J 4 bases, with 12 bases left between them. This CDR3 is built from 14 residues. The germline V gene has CDR1 MDHEN and CDR2 SYDVKM. This CDR3 is CASRPTSGNEKLFF. CDR3 in DNA: TGTGCCAGCAGGCCAACCAGTGGTAATGAAAAACTGTTTTTT. Drawing the rest from reference TRBV28 and TRBJ1-4, the complete variable domain is DVKVTQSSRYLVKRTGEKVFLECVQDMDHENMFWYRQDPGLGLRLIYFSYDVKMKEKGDIPEGYSVSREKKERFSLILESASTNQTSMYLCASRPTSGNEKLFFGSGTQLSVL.

The chain employs TRBV7-7 and TRBJ1-5; no clear D. Trimming took off 2 bases at V and 6 bases at J, with 8 bases between the two ends. This CDR3 has 13 residues. Germline CDR1 is SSHAT and CDR2 is FNYEAQ (reference sequence). The DNA for the CDR3 is TGTGCCAGCAGCTTAATAGAGGGTCAGCCCCAGCATTTT. Translated, it gives CASSLIEGQPQHF.

This clone was seen a few times. The chain carries TRBV28 and TRBJ1-2; D is perhaps TRBD1 (5 bases). V dropped 7 bases and J dropped 7 bases, with 16 bases sitting between them. The CDR3 is 13 amino acids. The germline V gene has CDR1 MDHEN and CDR2 SYDVKM. The CDR3 DNA follows: TGTGCCAGCATCTTGGGGGGAGGGTCTGGCTACACCTTC. Amino acid sequence: CASILGGGSGYTF.

The chain joins TRBV28 to TRBJ1-1; no definite D call. The CDR3 covers 15 residues. Germline V gene sequence: CDR1 MDHEN, CDR2 SYDVKM. V shed 3 bases and J shed 0 bases, with 11 bases lying between them. CDR3 amino acids: CASSFLADLNTEAFF. The CDR3 bases are TGTGCCAGCAGTTTCTTGGCCGATCTGAACACTGAAGCTTTCTTT.

The chain recombines TRBV5-1 with TRBJ2-1; 7 bases fit TRBD1. V lost 0 bases and J lost 2; bases outside the gene matches: 2. The CDR3 covers 15 residues. Germline lookup yields CDR1 SGHRS and CDR2 YFSETQ. CDR3 sequence (DNA): TGCGCCAGCAGCTTGGTGACAGGGACCTACAATGAGCAGTTCTTC. Translating gives CASSLVTGTYNEQFF.